The clone carrying this TCR beta chain has a single count. The antigen is unknown. Germline V gene data show CDR1 as MGHRA and CDR2 as YSYEKL. V gave up 4 bases and J gave up 1 base; unmatched junction bases: 18. The CDR3 is made up of 20 amino acids. The sample is drawn from a study of cytomegalovirus exposure and HLA in healthy donors. Looking at the study overall: Early on, a data release was issued that held 80 million or so unique TCRs from HLA-typed donors. Overall study results and limits: In vitro, a few CMV-associated chains proved specific for CMV antigens. Across donors, presence/absence analyses took sequencing depth to be roughly uniform. A later analysis showed TCR association rates differing by HLA locus, peaking at DRB1 and lowest at HLA-C.

PCR used 60 Vbeta primers and 13 Jbeta primers. Clones were sequenced by immunoSEQ multiplex PCR, and TCRdb holds only the in-frame ones, with some missing. Of more than 200,000 clones in the sample, 70% to 90% were seen once. The chain links TRBV4-1 to TRBJ1-4, with 7 positions matching TRBD1. This receptor was taken from a human donor in good health. Sequences were obtained from PBMCs. The CDR3 DNA sequence: TGCGCCAGCAGCCGTCTACCGGGACAGAAATTACTATTAACTAATGAAAAACTGTTTTTT. Amino acids: CASSRLPGQKLLLTNEKLFF.